Reported below is one TCR beta chain. This entry belongs to a study of T cell changes during pregnancy in multiple sclerosis. Using immunoSEQ multiplex PCR, the repertoire was profiled, and TCRdb retains in-frame clones only, with some absent. The repertoire holds some 74,000 clones, around 90% seen once, with 3.7% in the top ten. This TCR came from a female donor in good health, enrolled as a control in a pregnancy study. The material was peripheral blood, obtained after pregnancy.

The chain's CDR3 is CASSQDGAYEQYF. CDR3 bases: TGTGCCAGCAGTCAAGACGGAGCCTACGAGCAGTACTTC. The chain employs TRBV27 and TRBJ2-7; D gene uncertain. The CDR3 runs 13 residues. Trimming took 5 bases from V and 2 from J, leaving 10 bases between them. The V gene's germline CDR1 is MNHEY and CDR2 SMNVEV (reference sequence).